This TCR beta chain is from a study of somatic mutations in cytotoxic T cells in rheumatoid arthritis (TCRdb year 2017). Some background on the complete study: Some T-cell populations stained with V beta antibodies were sorted by flow on a FACSAria II or Sony SH800 to nearly 100% purity, with sorted V beta1+ cells additionally subjected to TCRB sequencing. In newly diagnosed rheumatoid arthritis without treatment, the study examined if expanded CD8+ T-cell clones harbor somatic mutations, relying on TCRB deep sequencing to characterize clonality. For 55 to 70 rheumatoid arthritis patients and some 20 healthy controls, TCRB deep sequencing was carried out. Patient and control groups had essentially identical median ages. The investigation overall reported the following: CD8+ T-cell clonality did not differ significantly between rheumatoid arthritis patients and age-matched healthy controls. The slight TRBV07 underrepresentation in patients was not adjusted for multiple comparisons. The largest CD8+ clone made up more than 20% of CD8+ cells in about an eighth of the 65 patients, and blood and synovial fluid shared several identical CD8+ TCRB sequences. An increase of CD8+ clonality with age was seen in patients (Spearman r ≈ 0.46) but not in healthy controls. The expanded CD8+ clones had unknown antigen targets, and not appearing in virus-specific databases did not rule out that they were virus-specific.

The immunoSEQ assay was applied to genomic DNA for TCRB CDR3 sequencing. The authors processed their data as follows. Nothing other than productive TCRB rearrangements was included in the analyses. Clonality was expressed as a Shannon entropy-based productive clonality index, with each clone defined by a unique TCRB CDR3 sequence. The template counts of each clone relative to the total templates per sample were used to calculate repertoire overlap between two samples. Flow cytometry-measured V-gene usage correlated with V-gene usage from TCRB sequencing, with a Spearman r of approximately 0.55. The immuneACCESS repertoire file appears here via TCRdb, limited to in-frame rearrangements. These files lack a portion of the clones; in checked studies, under half of the deficit traces to unresolved V genes, and the cause of the others is not known. V, J and clone size derive from that table, while D and trimming were established from the DNA sequence. The sample records 30,000 to 45,000 clones, more than 80% of which are singletons. Of the sample, about 3.4% falls within the top ten clones.

In the case of this clone: Its antigen remains unidentified. Qualities for individual bases were not recorded, and no much larger clone is one base off.

V is cut by 5 bases and J by 1 base, and the space between the germline ends is 14 bases. The germline V gene gives CDR1 as MDHEN and CDR2 as SYDVKM. The CDR3, from cysteine to phenylalanine, totals 15 residues. The read is trimmed to its CDR3 DNA, 45 bases read in frame from base 1. Healthy controls were 20 blood donors whose buffy coats were used, with a median age of about 56 years (range about 21-80) and less than 70% female. CD4+ and CD8+ cells were isolated by positive magnetic bead selection on an AutoMACS, and purity was checked by flow cytometry. Isolation of peripheral blood mononuclear cells was done through Ficoll-Paque PLUS density gradient separation. Using Nucleospin Tissue or Tissue XS kits, DNA was extracted from CD4-enriched, CD8-enriched or PBMC samples, with quantification by a Qubit 2.0 fluorometer.

The rearranged segments are TRBV28 and TRBJ2-5; the best D guess is TRBD2, with 5 bases matching. This clonotype originated in a man in his forties or fifties in good health. The specimen sequenced was CD8+ T cells sorted from blood. The CDR3 region reads CASSQTEGFQETQYF. The sequence in DNA is TGTGCCAGCAGTCAAACAGAGGGATTCCAAGAGACCCAGTACTTC.